The 22 T cell receptor beta chains below were found in one sample sequenced in a study of blood T cell repertoires in COVID-19. Assay: immunoSEQ multiplex PCR; the TCRdb copy retains only in-frame clones and omits some. The data hold over 40,000 clones, with approximately 83% observed a single time. Sample: peripheral blood. These receptors all come from a woman aged 60 to 75 with acute or convalescent COVID-19.

As to this clone: The junction departs from germline at one end; a sequencing error may be responsible. This sequence joins TRBV7-2 and TRBJ2-1; no clear D. This CDR3 spans 14 amino acids. Germline CDR1 reads SGHTA; CDR2 reads FQGNSA. Written as DNA, the CDR3 is TGTGCCAGCAGATTAGACCTACTCTACAATGAGCAGTTCTTC. Amino acids: CASRLDLLYNEQFF.

This rearrangement joins TRBV18 to TRBJ1-3; D is undetermined. Trimming shortened V by 6 bases and J by 0 bases, and 9 bases separated the two germline ends. The CDR3 contains 14 residues. Germline V gene data show CDR1 as KGHSH and CDR2 as LQKENI. The CDR3 loop is CASSISGSGNTIYF. The DNA of the CDR3 is TGTGCCAGCTCCATCTCGGGCTCTGGAAACACCATATATTTT.

The CDR3 sequence: CASSQERAGNGSPLHF. The CDR3 coding sequence is TGTGCCAGCAGCCAAGAAAGGGCGGGGAACGGTTCACCCCTCCACTTT. This chain links TRBV14 with TRBJ1-6; D unclear. Trimming stripped 0 bases from V and 9 bases from J, with 15 bases between. The V gene's germline CDR1 is SGHDN and CDR2 FVKESK. The CDR3 is 16 residues long.

This chain uses TRBV5-4 with TRBJ2-2; 7 bases are a match to TRBD1. Germline CDR1 and CDR2: SGHNT and YYREEE (reference sequence). The CDR3 is 15 residues long. J was trimmed by 2 bases and V by 4 bases; bases with no gene match: 5. The CDR3 spells CASSQRDRNTGELFF. The CDR3 DNA reads as TGTGCCAGCAGCCAAAGGGACAGAAACACCGGGGAGCTGTTTTTT.

The chain is built from TRBV5-5 and TRBJ2-7; 9 bases map to TRBD1. Germline-derived CDR1 and CDR2 are SGHKS and YYEKEE (reference sequence). After removal of 3 bases from V and 2 bases from J, the junction contained 18 bases not matched to a gene. CDR3 size: 19 residues. This chain's CDR3 is CASSWGGSGTGSRTYEQYF. The CDR3 nucleotides read TGTGCCAGCAGCTGGGGAGGCTCCGGGACAGGGTCACGCACCTACGAGCAGTACTTC.

The chain carries TRBV3-1 (or the pseudogene TRBV3-2) and TRBJ2-1; 14 bases map to TRBD2. Looked up from germline, CDR1 is LGHDT and CDR2 is YNNKEL (reference sequence). V dropped 4 bases and J dropped 6; count of bases not matched to a gene: 5. The CDR3 runs to 16 residues. CDR3 loop: CASSPRLAGGRNEQFF. The CDR3 region has the DNA TGTGCCAGCAGCCCGAGACTAGCGGGGGGGCGCAATGAGCAGTTCTTC.

The chain recombines TRBV5-4 with TRBJ2-7; D gene uncertain. V dropped 0 bases and J dropped 2 bases, with 9 bases sitting between them. The CDR3 runs to 14 residues. CDR1 and CDR2 (germline): SGHNT, YYREEE (reference sequence). The CDR3 spells CASSLAAGTYEQYF. CDR3 bases: TGTGCCAGCAGCTTGGCTGCAGGAACCTACGAGCAGTACTTC.

CDR3 in DNA: TGCAGTGCTAGTGGGCTAGCCAAAAACATTCAGTACTTC. Amino acid sequence: CSASGLAKNIQYF. The chain recombines TRBV20-1 with TRBJ2-4; D is unresolved. Germline V gene lookup returns CDR1 DFQATT and CDR2 SNEGSKA (reference sequence). V lost 3 bases and J 0 bases, leaving 6 bases between the germline ends. The CDR3 has 13 amino acids.

The rearrangement joins TRBV5-1 to TRBJ1-2; the D gene is possibly TRBD1 (6 bases). Trimming stripped 3 bases from V and 7 bases from J, with 22 bases between. The CDR3 consists of 16 residues. CDR1 is SGHRS, CDR2 YFSETQ, per germline. As DNA, the CDR3 is TGCGCCAGCAGCTCCTCCTCCGGACAGACCTATGCTGGCTACACCTTC. Residues: CASSSSSGQTYAGYTF.

The rearrangement links TRBV5-1 to TRBJ2-1, with 9 bases identical to TRBD2. CDR1 is SGHRS and CDR2 is YFSETQ in the germline V gene. The CDR3 length is 17 residues. The ends lost 0 bases at V and 8 bases at J; junction bases unmatched: 12. The CDR3 sequence: CASSLGGIAGVGYEQFF. For the CDR3, the DNA is TGCGCCAGCAGCTTGGGGGGTATAGCGGGAGTTGGGTATGAGCAGTTCTTC.

The chain employs TRBV5-4 and TRBJ1-2, with TRBD1 matching over 7 bases. V lost 5 bases and J lost 8; bases outside the gene matches: 18. The CDR3 is 16 residues long. From germline, CDR1 is SGHNT and CDR2 YYREEE (reference sequence). CDR3 sequence reads: CASRQGGTAESFGYTF. The CDR3 nucleotides are TGTGCCAGCAGACAAGGGGGGACAGCGGAGAGTTTCGGCTACACCTTC.

This chain connects TRBV5-6 to TRBJ2-2; perhaps TRBD1 as D (5 bases). V dropped 7 bases and J dropped 4 bases, with 8 bases sitting between them. The length of the CDR3 is 12 residues. Germline-derived CDR1 and CDR2 are SGHDT and YYEEEE. The CDR3 region is CASDSGTGELFF. For the CDR3, the DNA is TGTGCCAGCGACAGTGGCACCGGGGAGCTGTTTTTT.

The chain joins TRBV9 to TRBJ1-2; tentatively, D is TRBD1 (5 bases). This CDR3 comprises 14 residues. The V gene lost 0 bases and the J gene lost 2 bases, with 8 bases spanning the gap. Germline V gene lookup returns CDR1 SGDLS and CDR2 YYNGEE. The CDR3 nucleotides are TGTGCCAGCAGCGTAGATCCAGGGAACTATGGCTACACCTTC. This translates into CASSVDPGNYGYTF.

The chain uses TRBV5-1 and TRBJ2-5; tentative D call: TRBD2 (6 bases). This CDR3 contains 17 residues. The germline V gene has CDR1 SGHRS and CDR2 YFSETQ. The V and J ends lost 1 base and 2 bases respectively, with 18 bases between them. The CDR3 here is CASSLMGGPSRQETQYF. The CDR3 DNA reads as TGCGCCAGCAGCTTGATGGGAGGTCCCAGCCGACAAGAGACCCAGTACTTC.

The V call is TRBV3-1 (or the pseudogene TRBV3-2), the J call TRBJ2-1, with D maybe TRBD2 (6 bases). Trimming took off 1 base at V and 4 bases at J, with 26 bases between the two ends. Germline values: CDR1 LGHDT, CDR2 YNNKEL (reference sequence). The CDR3 sequence is 20 residues long. CDR3 sequence reads: CASSQGGGLSLAGRYNEQFF. For the CDR3, the DNA is TGTGCCAGCAGCCAAGGGGGCGGACTATCTCTCGCGGGGAGGTACAATGAGCAGTTCTTC.

The rearrangement uses TRBV18 and TRBJ2-5, with D possibly being TRBD1 (6 bases). Trimming removed 3 bases from V and 0 bases from J, with 8 bases in between. Germline CDR1 is KGHSH and CDR2 is LQKENI. The length of the CDR3 is 14 residues. The CDR3 DNA reads TGTGCCAGCTCACCTCGACAGGACCAAGAGACCCAGTACTTC. Translated: CASSPRQDQETQYF.

This chain uses TRBV6-5 with TRBJ2-5, with D perhaps matching TRBD1 (6 bases). Trimming shortened V by 4 bases and J by 2 bases, and 11 bases separated the two germline ends. The germline V gene encodes CDR1 MNHEY and CDR2 SVGAGI. CDR3 length: 14 residues. The CDR3 is CASSFMTGQETQYF. The CDR3 nucleotides read TGTGCCAGCAGTTTTATGACAGGACAAGAGACCCAGTACTTC.

This clone has more than one count but fewer than ten. The chain has TRBV25-1 and TRBJ2-5; a weak D match, TRBD1 (5 bases). V was cut by 2 bases and J by 4 bases, with 14 bases left in between. CDR1 is MGHDK and CDR2 is SYGVNS in the germline V gene. The CDR3 covers 15 residues. The CDR3 region is CASSELGAVGETQYF. As DNA, the CDR3 is TGTGCCAGCAGTGAACTTGGGGCTGTAGGAGAGACCCAGTACTTC.

V is TRBV28 and J is TRBJ1-1, with 9 positions matching TRBD1. V was clipped by 2 bases and J by 1 base; unmatched bases: 2. This CDR3 has 15 residues. Germline V gives CDR1 MDHEN, CDR2 SYDVKM. The CDR3 protein is CASSLRGQGNTEAFF. CDR3 sequence (DNA): TGTGCCAGCAGTTTACGGGGACAGGGGAACACTGAAGCTTTCTTT.

This clone was picked up a small number of times. The chain combines TRBV2 with TRBJ2-7; tentative D call: TRBD2 (5 bases). V was trimmed by 7 bases and J by 2 bases, leaving 21 bases between them. The V gene's germline CDR1 is SNHLY and CDR2 FYNNEI. The CDR3 spans 16 residues. The CDR3 bases are TGTGCCAGCACCCCCCGCCCCCTAGCTACTGCCTACGAGCAGTACTTC. This gives the protein CASTPRPLATAYEQYF.

This rearrangement joins TRBV4-1 to TRBJ2-7; 7 positions agree with TRBD1. This CDR3 is 15 amino acids long. CDR1 is MGHRA, CDR2 YSYEKL, per germline. With V trimmed by 1 base and J by 1 base, 4 bases remained unmatched. CDR3 protein: CASSQASTGSYEQYF. The CDR3 DNA is TGCGCCAGCAGCCAAGCTTCGACAGGGTCCTACGAGCAGTACTTC.

The chain carries TRBV10-1 and TRBJ1-1; TRBD1 aligns across 9 bases. Trimming cost V 3 bases and J 5 bases; bases outside gene matches: 7. Germline V gene lookup returns CDR1 WNHNN and CDR2 SYGVQD (reference sequence). CDR3 length equals 15 residues. In DNA form, the CDR3 reads TGCGCCAGCAGTGATACCGGGACAGGGAGGACTGAAGCTTTCTTT. This codes for CASSDTGTGRTEAFF.